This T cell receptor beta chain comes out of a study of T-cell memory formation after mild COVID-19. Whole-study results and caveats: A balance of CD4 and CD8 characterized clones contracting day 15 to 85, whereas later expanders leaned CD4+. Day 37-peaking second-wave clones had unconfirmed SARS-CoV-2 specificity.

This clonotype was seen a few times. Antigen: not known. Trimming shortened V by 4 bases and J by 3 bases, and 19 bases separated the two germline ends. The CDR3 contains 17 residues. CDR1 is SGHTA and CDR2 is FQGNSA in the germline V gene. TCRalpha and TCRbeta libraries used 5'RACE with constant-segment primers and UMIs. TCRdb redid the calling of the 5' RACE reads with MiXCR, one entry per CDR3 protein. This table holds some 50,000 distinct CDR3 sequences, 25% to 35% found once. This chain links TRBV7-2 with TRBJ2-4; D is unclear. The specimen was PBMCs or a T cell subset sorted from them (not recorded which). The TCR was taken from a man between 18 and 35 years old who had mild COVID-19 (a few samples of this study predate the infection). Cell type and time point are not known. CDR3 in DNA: TGTGCCAGCAGCTCGACCGGTGGCGTCGCCGACAAAAACATTCAGTACTTC. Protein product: CASSSTGGVADKNIQYF.